The 18 T cell receptor beta chains given below trace back to one sample, sequenced in a study of regulatory T cells in long-lasting Graves disease. The time point was: persistent/refractory GD, antithyroid drugs over 5 years with positive TRAb. TCR sequences were obtained from RNA taken from PBMCs. Libraries of TCR beta came from iRepertoire HTBI primers plus Arm-PCR of CDR3 regions. TCRdb itself ran the multiplex PCR reads through MiXCR, one entry per CDR3 protein. The data hold about 420,000 distinct CDR3 sequences, with roughly a quarter observed a single time. Sequenced here: peripheral blood mononuclear cells (PBMCs), sampled when the disease was refractory, from a patient treated with antithyroid drugs. The receptors stem from a female donor with Graves disease.

V is TRBV28 and J is TRBJ2-2, with D perhaps matching TRBD2 (7 bases). Germline values: CDR1 MDHEN, CDR2 SYDVKM. The CDR3 extends over 15 amino acids. With 5 bases removed from V and 4 bases from J, the gap between germline ends came to 14 bases. CDR3 DNA: TGTGCCAGCAGTCTACAGGGCGGGAGCACCGGGGAGCTGTTTTTT. Amino acids: CASSLQGGSTGELFF. Full variable domain (outside the CDR3, taken from reference TRBV28 and TRBJ2-2): DVKVTQSSRYLVKRTGEKVFLECVQDMDHENMFWYRQDPGLGLRLIYFSYDVKMKEKGDIPEGYSVSREKKERFSLILESASTNQTSMYLCASSLQGGSTGELFFGEGSRLTVL.

This clonotype was recorded a few times. The V call is TRBV19, the J call TRBJ2-7; possible D gene TRBD1, 6 bases. Trimming removed 7 bases from V and 6 bases from J, with 19 bases in between. The CDR3 has 14 residues. Per germline, CDR1 LNHDA and CDR2 SQIVND (reference sequence). Here the CDR3 DNA reads TGTGCCAGTACACAGGGCAACCGTCTGGGCGAGCAGTACTTC. It is translated as CASTQGNRLGEQYF.

This clonotype was counted a few times. V usage is TRBV5-1 and J usage is TRBJ2-7; possible D gene TRBD1, 5 bases. Germline CDR1 reads SGHRS; CDR2 reads YFSETQ. The CDR3 consists of 13 residues. The V end lost 5 bases, the J end lost 2 bases, and 11 bases lay between the germline ends. CDR3 amino acids: CASSWSRAYEQYF. The CDR3 nucleotides are TGCGCCAGCAGTTGGAGCAGGGCCTACGAGCAGTACTTC.

This clonotype was observed many times. V is TRBV28 and J is TRBJ1-1, with TRBD1 matching over 9 bases. V shed 5 bases and J 5 bases; nucleotides not matched to a gene: 9. The CDR3 is 15 residues long. The germline V gene has CDR1 MDHEN and CDR2 SYDVKM. The chain's CDR3 is CASSPRGQGGTEAFF. In nucleotides, the CDR3 is TGTGCCAGCAGTCCAAGGGGACAGGGAGGGACTGAAGCTTTCTTT.

At least ten counts were recorded for this clonotype. The gene calls are TRBV20-1 and TRBJ1-2; D remains ambiguous. Trimming removed 3 bases from V and 3 bases from J, with 8 bases in between. This CDR3 is built from 12 residues. Germline assignment: CDR1 DFQATT and CDR2 SNEGSKA (reference sequence). CDR3 in DNA: TGCAGTGCTAGTGAGACTCACTATGGCTACACCTTC. Its protein product is CSASETHYGYTF.

This clonotype was counted between two and nine times. This sequence joins TRBV7-9 and TRBJ1-5; TRBD1 matches at 8 bases. This CDR3 region has 15 residues. V was pared by 1 base and J by 3 bases, with 2 bases of the junction left unmatched. Germline CDR1 is SEHNR and CDR2 is FQNEAQ (reference sequence). The CDR3 DNA sequence: TGTGCCAGCAGCTTAGGACAGGGGAACAATCAGCCCCAGCATTTT. Its protein product is CASSLGQGNNQPQHF.

The chain is built from TRBV20-1 and TRBJ2-5; a weak D match, TRBD1 (5 bases). Germline assignment: CDR1 DFQATT and CDR2 SNEGSKA (reference sequence). V lost 5 bases to trimming and J lost 5 bases, with 15 bases between them. The CDR3 has 13 residues. The CDR3 coding sequence is TGCAGTGCTGGTCGCAGGGTCAGGGAGACCCAGTACTTC. As protein: CSAGRRVRETQYF.

The chain employs TRBV5-1 and TRBJ2-7, with D perhaps matching TRBD2 (5 bases). CDR3 length: 16 residues. The germline CDR1 and CDR2 sequences are SGHRS and YFSETQ. The V end lost 0 bases, the J end lost 2 bases, and 15 bases lay between the germline ends. The CDR3 DNA reads TGCGCCAGCAGCTTGGTCGCGACGGGGATCCCCTACGAGCAGTACTTC. It codes for CASSLVATGIPYEQYF.

This clonotype was counted many times. The J gene is TRBJ2-7, the V gene TRBV28; 7 nucleotides line up with TRBD2. Per germline, CDR1 MDHEN and CDR2 SYDVKM. The CDR3 has 15 residues. The V segment lost 5 bases and the J segment 4 bases; nucleotides outside the gene matches: 11. The CDR3 loop reads CASSPLAGEGYEQYF. For the CDR3, the DNA is TGTGCCAGCAGTCCCCTGGCGGGAGAAGGATACGAGCAGTACTTC.

V and J are TRBV15 and TRBJ1-1; TRBD1 aligns across 9 bases. CDR1 is LNHNV and CDR2 is YYDKDF in the germline V gene (reference sequence). The trim removed 3 bases at V and 0 bases at J, leaving 8 bases unmatched. The CDR3 has 17 amino acids. The CDR3 nucleotides are TGTGCCACCAGCAGCCCACAGGGGGCGGGGCTGAACACTGAAGCTTTCTTT. Its protein product is CATSSPQGAGLNTEAFF.

The V call is TRBV7-2, the J call TRBJ2-3; D gene unclear. Germline V gene lookup returns CDR1 SGHTA and CDR2 FQGNSA. Trimming shortened V by 1 base and J by 10 bases, and 12 bases separated the two germline ends. The CDR3 extends over 13 amino acids. The CDR3 loop reads CASSLETEFPQYF. The CDR3 DNA is TGTGCCAGCAGCTTAGAGACGGAATTTCCGCAGTATTTT.

This clonotype was observed many times. CDR3 coding DNA: TGCAGTGCCCCCGGTACTCGTATCGGCTACACCTTC. Residues: CSAPGTRIGYTF. This chain uses TRBV20-1 with TRBJ1-2, with D unclear. Germline V gene data show CDR1 as DFQATT and CDR2 as SNEGSKA (reference sequence). The CDR3 runs 12 residues. The ends were cut back, 6 bases at V and 8 bases at J, with 16 bases in the middle.

This clonotype was recorded a few times. The chain has TRBV7-2 and TRBJ1-5, with TRBD1 as a possible D gene (6 bases). The ends were cut back, 3 bases at V and 0 bases at J, with 9 bases in the middle. Germline CDR1 is SGHTA and CDR2 is FQGNSA. The CDR3 totals 15 residues. The CDR3 DNA follows: TGTGCCAGCAGCTTTACAGGGCTTAGCAATCAGCCCCAGCATTTT. Translation gives CASSFTGLSNQPQHF.

The V and J genes are TRBV7-9 and TRBJ1-2; D is unresolved. The V end lost 5 bases, the J end lost 6 bases, and 22 bases lay between the germline ends. The germline CDR1 and CDR2 sequences are SEHNR and FQNEAQ (reference sequence). The CDR3 is 16 residues long. In nucleotides, the CDR3 is TGTGCCAGCAGCCAATACGGCCGTAACTTAGCGGATGGCTACACCTTC. Protein product: CASSQYGRNLADGYTF.

This clonotype was seen only a few times. The V call is TRBV27, the J call TRBJ2-7, with a possible D match to TRBD1 (6 bases). V lost 7 bases and J lost 3, with 19 bases in between. Germline loops: CDR1 MNHEY, CDR2 SMNVEV (reference sequence). CDR3 length: 15 residues. CDR3 residues: CASKLQWDTFYEQYF. CDR3 nucleotides: TGTGCCAGCAAACTTCAGTGGGACACCTTCTACGAGCAGTACTTC.

The chain employs TRBV15 and TRBJ2-5; D is uncertain. There are 17 residues in the CDR3. The ends were cut back, 1 base at V and 3 bases at J, with 18 bases in the middle. The germline CDR1 and CDR2 sequences are LNHNV and YYDKDF (reference sequence). CDR3 residues: CATSRGPGLGQEETQYF. CDR3 sequence (DNA): TGTGCCACCAGCAGAGGCCCTGGGTTAGGGCAGGAAGAGACCCAGTACTTC. Full variable domain (outside the CDR3, taken from reference TRBV15 and TRBJ2-5): DAMVIQNPRYQVTQFGKPVTLSCSQTLNHNVMYWYQQKSSQAPKLLFHYYDKDFNNEADTPDNFQSRRPNTSFCFLDIRSPGLGDTAMYLCATSRGPGLGQEETQYFGPGTRLLVL.

The chain links TRBV19 to TRBJ1-1; 7 bases are shared with TRBD1. V trimming: 8 bases; J trimming: 0 bases; junction bases outside the gene matches: 21. The CDR3 has 19 residues. Per germline, CDR1 LNHDA and CDR2 SQIVND (reference sequence). CDR3 in amino acids: CASGRSIGQAVPLNTEAFF. DNA of the CDR3: TGTGCCAGTGGGCGAAGCATCGGACAGGCGGTGCCTTTGAACACTGAAGCTTTCTTT.

The CDR3 DNA is TGTGCCAGCAGCTTAGAGGCGGGAGGATTACAAGCTCTAGAGACCCAGTACTTC. The encoded protein is CASSLEAGGLQALETQYF. This chain connects TRBV7-2 to TRBJ2-5, with 8 positions matching TRBD2. This CDR3 has 18 residues. CDR1 SGHTA and CDR2 FQGNSA come from the germline V gene. Germline trimming cut 1 base from V and 4 bases from J; bases unmatched to any gene: 14.